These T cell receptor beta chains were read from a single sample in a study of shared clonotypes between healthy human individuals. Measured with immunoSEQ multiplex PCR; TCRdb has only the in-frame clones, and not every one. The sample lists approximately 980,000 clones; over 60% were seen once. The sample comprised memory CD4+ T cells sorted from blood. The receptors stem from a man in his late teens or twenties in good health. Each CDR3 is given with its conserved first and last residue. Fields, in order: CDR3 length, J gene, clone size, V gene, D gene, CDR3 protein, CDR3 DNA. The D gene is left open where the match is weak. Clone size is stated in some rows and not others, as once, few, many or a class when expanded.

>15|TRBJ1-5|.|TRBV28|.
CASSLWTAGDQPQHF
TGTGCCAGCAGTTTATGGACAGCGGGTGATCAGCCCCAGCATTTT
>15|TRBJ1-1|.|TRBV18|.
CASSPTGQGNTEAFF
TGTGCCAGCTCACCAACAGGGCAGGGTAACACTGAAGCTTTCTTT
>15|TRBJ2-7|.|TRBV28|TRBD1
CASRSGTGITYEQYF
TGTGCCAGCAGATCCGGGACAGGTATTACCTACGAGCAGTACTTC
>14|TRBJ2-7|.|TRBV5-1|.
CASSLADRSYEQYF
TGCGCCAGCAGCTTGGCCGACAGGTCGTACGAGCAGTACTTC
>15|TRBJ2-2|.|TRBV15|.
CATSRDGGYTGELFF
TGTGCCACCAGCAGAGATGGCGGTTACACCGGGGAGCTGTTTTTT
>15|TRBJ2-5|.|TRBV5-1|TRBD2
CASSLGVTSEETQYF
TGCGCCAGCAGCTTGGGTGTGACTAGCGAGGAGACCCAGTACTTC
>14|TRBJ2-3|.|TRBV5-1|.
CASSFGLEADTQYF
TGCGCCAGCAGCTTCGGCCTAGAGGCAGATACGCAGTATTTT
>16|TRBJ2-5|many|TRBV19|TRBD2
CASSKIAGGFGETQYF
TGTGCCAGTAGTAAGATAGCGGGGGGGTTCGGGGAGACCCAGTACTTC
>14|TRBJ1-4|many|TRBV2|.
CASRSGRGSEKLFF
TGTGCCTCTAGAAGTGGCAGGGGAAGTGAAAAACTGTTTTTT
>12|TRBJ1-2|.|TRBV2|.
CASRSNGYGYTF
TGTGCCAGCAGGAGTAATGGCTATGGCTACACCTTC
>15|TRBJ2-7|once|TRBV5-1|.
CASSLSSYSIYEQYF
TGCGCCAGCAGCTTGTCCAGTTATTCAATTTACGAGCAGTACTTC
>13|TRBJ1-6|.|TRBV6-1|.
CASSEYSNSPLHF
TGTGCCAGCAGTGAGTACAGTAATTCACCCCTCCACTTT
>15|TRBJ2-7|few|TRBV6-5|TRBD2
CASSPRGGPSYEQYF
TGTGCCAGCAGTCCTCGGGGGGGGCCCTCCTACGAGCAGTACTTC
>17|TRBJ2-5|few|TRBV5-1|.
CASRLSRLGPTQETQYF
TGCGCCAGCCGACTCTCCAGATTAGGGCCGACTCAAGAGACCCAGTACTTC
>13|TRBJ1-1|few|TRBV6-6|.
CASRNGMNTEAFF
TGTGCCAGCAGGAACGGAATGAACACTGAAGCTTTCTTT
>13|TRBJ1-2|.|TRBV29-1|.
CSVEGPGYYGYTF
TGCAGCGTTGAAGGTCCAGGATACTATGGCTACACCTTC
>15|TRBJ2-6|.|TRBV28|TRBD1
CASSQGDRGTNVLTF
TGTGCCAGCAGTCAAGGGGACAGGGGTACCAACGTCCTGACTTTC
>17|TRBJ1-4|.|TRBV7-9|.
CASSSRGQASTNEKLFF
TGTGCCAGCAGCTCGAGGGGACAAGCCTCAACTAATGAAAAACTGTTTTTT
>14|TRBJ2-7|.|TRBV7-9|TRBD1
CASNTGTGGYEQYF
TGTGCCAGCAACACCGGGACAGGGGGCTACGAGCAGTACTTC
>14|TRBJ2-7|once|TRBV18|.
CASSRRQGNDEQYF
TGTGCCAGCTCACGACGTCAGGGAAACGACGAGCAGTACTTC
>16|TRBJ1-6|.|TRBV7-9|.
CASSLEGSGESSPLHF
TGTGCCAGCAGCTTAGAAGGCTCAGGGGAGAGTTCACCCCTCCACTTT
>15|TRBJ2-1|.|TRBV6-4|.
CASSDSSGSYNEQFF
TGTGCCAGCAGTGACTCGAGTGGATCCTACAATGAGCAGTTCTTC
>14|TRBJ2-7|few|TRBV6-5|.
CASSYRQNPYEQYF
TGTGCCAGCAGTTACAGGCAGAACCCCTACGAGCAGTACTTC
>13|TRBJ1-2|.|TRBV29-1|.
CSVVGVTDYGYTF
TGCAGCGTTGTGGGCGTTACCGACTATGGCTACACCTTC
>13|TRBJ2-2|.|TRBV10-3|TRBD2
CASGGAVTGELFF
TGTGCCAGCGGGGGGGCGGTGACCGGGGAGCTGTTTTTT
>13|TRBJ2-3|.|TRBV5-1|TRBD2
CASSSGDYKAQYF
TGCGCCAGCAGCTCGGGGGACTACAAAGCGCAGTATTTT
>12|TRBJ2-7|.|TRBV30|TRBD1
CAWSERLDRVSF
TGTGCCTGGAGCGAAAGACTGGACAGGGTGTCCTTC
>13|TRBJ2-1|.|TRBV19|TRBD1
CASSIQGAFEQFF
TGTGCCAGTAGTATCCAGGGGGCATTTGAGCAGTTCTTC
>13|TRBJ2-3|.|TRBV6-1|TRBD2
CASSEVGLAGEYF
TGTGCCAGCAGTGAAGTAGGGCTAGCGGGGGAGTATTTT
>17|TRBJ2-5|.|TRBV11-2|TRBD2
CASSLDLPPGGAETQYF
TGTGCCAGCAGCTTAGATCTACCCCCCGGGGGGGCCGAGACCCAGTACTTC
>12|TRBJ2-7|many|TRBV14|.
CASSRREGEQYF
TGTGCCAGCAGCCGCAGGGAAGGCGAGCAGTACTTC
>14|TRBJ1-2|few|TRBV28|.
CASSLFGQVYGYTF
TGTGCCAGCAGTTTATTCGGGCAAGTCTATGGCTACACCTTC
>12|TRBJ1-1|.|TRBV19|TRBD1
CASSTRTGRAFF
TGTGCCAGTAGTACAAGGACAGGGAGAGCTTTCTTT
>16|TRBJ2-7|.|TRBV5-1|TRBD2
CASSLGTSAPSYEQYF
TGCGCCAGCAGCTTGGGGACTAGCGCCCCATCCTACGAGCAGTACTTC
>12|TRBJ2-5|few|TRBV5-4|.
CASSFMRETQYF
TGTGCCAGCAGCTTCATGAGGGAGACCCAGTACTTC
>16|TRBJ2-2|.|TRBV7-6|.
CASSPSWGINTGELFF
TGTGCCAGCAGCCCAAGTTGGGGGATAAACACCGGGGAGCTGTTTTTT
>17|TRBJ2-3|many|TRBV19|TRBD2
CASSQGTSGTQTYTQYF
TGTGCCAGTAGTCAGGGGACTAGCGGGACGCAGACATATACGCAGTATTTT
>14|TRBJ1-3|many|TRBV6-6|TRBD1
CASSPTGAGNTIYF
TGTGCCAGCAGCCCAACAGGGGCAGGAAACACCATATATTTT
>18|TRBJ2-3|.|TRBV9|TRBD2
CASSERGLAGAGGDTQYF
TGTGCCAGCAGCGAGAGGGGACTAGCGGGAGCAGGGGGAGATACGCAGTATTTT
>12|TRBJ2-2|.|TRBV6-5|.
CASSRVTGELFF
TGTGCCAGCAGTAGGGTAACCGGGGAGCTGTTTTTT
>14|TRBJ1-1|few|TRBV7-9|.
CASSTSITNTEAFF
TGTGCCAGCAGCACCTCTATAACGAACACTGAAGCTTTCTTT
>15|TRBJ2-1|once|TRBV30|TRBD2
CAWQPGLAGGYEQFF
TGTGCCTGGCAGCCGGGACTAGCGGGGGGCTATGAGCAGTTCTTC
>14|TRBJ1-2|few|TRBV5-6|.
CASSPGPLGIGYTF
TGTGCCAGCAGCCCGGGACCACTGGGCATTGGCTACACCTTC
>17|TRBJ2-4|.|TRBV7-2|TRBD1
CASSNPTGGIGKNIQYF
TGTGCCAGCAGCAACCCGACAGGGGGAATCGGCAAAAACATTCAGTACTTC
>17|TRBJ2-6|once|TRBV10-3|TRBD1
CAISESGQGAGANVLTF
TGTGCCATCAGTGAGTCGGGACAGGGGGCGGGGGCCAACGTCCTGACTTTC
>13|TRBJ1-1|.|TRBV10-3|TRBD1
CATRGQGNTEAFF
TGTGCCACCAGAGGACAGGGCAACACTGAAGCTTTCTTT
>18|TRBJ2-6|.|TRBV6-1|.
CASSEAEGRGAGANVLTF
TGTGCCAGCAGTGAAGCCGAGGGGCGGGGAGCTGGGGCCAACGTCCTGACTTTC